These T cell receptor beta chains were read from a single sample in a study of neurological immune-mediated disorders. TCRdb itself ran the 5' RACE reads through MiXCR, one entry per CDR3 protein. The sample contains 35,000 to 40,000 distinct CDR3 sequences, 2% to 2.5% of which appear only once. The sequenced sample was PBMCs. These receptor sequences come from a man between 45 and 60 years old with multiple sclerosis. Each CDR3 is given with its conserved first and last residue. A D gene is named only where the DNA matches it firmly. Clone size is shown for a subset of rows, as once, few, many or a class of expanded clone.

V,D,size,J,DNA,CDR3
TRBV20-1,NA,few,TRBJ2-7,TGCAGTGCTAAAGGGGTGTCGGCAACCTACGAGCAGTACTTC,CSAKGVSATYEQYF
TRBV25-1,TRBD1,many,TRBJ2-7,TGTGCCAGCAGTGAATCGGGGACAGGCTACGAGCAGTACTTC,CASSESGTGYEQYF
TRBV10-2,TRBD2,few,TRBJ2-5,TGCGCCAGCAGTGCAGGCGGGGGGGCCTTAGAAGAGACCCAGTACTTC,CASSAGGGALEETQYF
TRBV7-2,NA,many,TRBJ2-5,TGTGCCAGCAGCCCAGAGTGGCAGGGTCAAGAGACCCAGTACTTC,CASSPEWQGQETQYF
TRBV7-8,NA,many,TRBJ2-3,TGTGCCAGCAGCTGGACAGACGATACGCAGTATTTT,CASSWTDDTQYF
TRBV20-1,TRBD2,many,TRBJ2-5,TGCAGTGCTTACCCGGGGACTAGCGGGCGGGAGACCCAGTACTTC,CSAYPGTSGRETQYF
TRBV7-2,TRBD1,many,TRBJ2-1,TGTGCCAGCAGCCGACAGGGCATTGAGCAGTTCTTC,CASSRQGIEQFF
TRBV12-3/TRBV12-4,NA,many,TRBJ1-3,TGTGCCAGCAGTCCGTACAGGGATAGTACTGGAAACACCATATATTTT,CASSPYRDSTGNTIYF
TRBV5-1,NA,many,TRBJ1-1,TGCGCCAGCAGCCCCGGACAGCCGAACACTGAAGCTTTCTTT,CASSPGQPNTEAFF
TRBV20-1,NA,many,TRBJ1-5,TGCAGTGCTACCGGGACACCCGATCAGCCCCAGCATTTT,CSATGTPDQPQHF
TRBV6-2/TRBV6-3,NA,many,TRBJ2-1,TGTGCCAGCAGTTGGAATCGGCCTTCGGACTACTATGAGCAGTTCTTC,CASSWNRPSDYYEQFF
TRBV7-2,TRBD2,many,TRBJ2-3,TGTGCCAGCAGTCATAGCGGGGGGGCATCGGATACGCAGTATTTT,CASSHSGGASDTQYF
TRBV3-1,TRBD1,many,TRBJ1-1,TGTGCCAGCAGCCAGAGACAGGGAGGGCCTGAAGCTTTCTTT,CASSQRQGGPEAFF
TRBV7-8,NA,few,TRBJ1-3,TGTGCCAGCAGATACCGGGACACTGGAAAAACCATATATTTT,CASRYRDTGKTIYF
TRBV4-1,NA,many,TRBJ1-1,TGCGCCAGCAGCCAACCCACAAGGAACACTGAAGCTTTCTTT,CASSQPTRNTEAFF
TRBV7-9,TRBD1,many,TRBJ1-2,TGTGCCAGCAGCTTAGATGGGACAGGCCTTTATGGCTACACCTTC,CASSLDGTGLYGYTF
TRBV5-1,NA,many,TRBJ2-3,TGCGCCAGCAGCTCAGGGGCAGATACGCAGTATTTT,CASSSGADTQYF
TRBV12-3/TRBV12-4,NA,many,TRBJ1-2,TGTGCCAGCAGTGAGCGGGACTATGGCTACACCTTC,CASSERDYGYTF
TRBV29-1,TRBD1,many,TRBJ2-7,TGCAGCGCCCTTGGGACAGCCAACTCCTACGAGCAGTACTTC,CSALGTANSYEQYF
TRBV25-1,NA,many,TRBJ1-4,TGTGCCAGCAGTGAATCTAGGGAAAATGAAAAACTGTTTTTT,CASSESRENEKLFF
TRBV11-3,NA,many,TRBJ1-6,TGTGCCAGCAGCTTCGATGAAGGGACGGGAAATTCACCCCTCCACTTT,CASSFDEGTGNSPLHF
TRBV7-2,NA,many,TRBJ2-1,TGTGCCAGCAGCTACTACAATGAGCAGTTCTTC,CASSYYNEQFF
TRBV5-1,NA,many,TRBJ2-5,TGCGCCAGCAGCGTCCAAGAGACCCAGTACTTC,CASSVQETQYF
TRBV10-2,TRBD2,many,TRBJ2-2,TGCGCCAGCAGGCGCACACTAGCGGGGGACCACACCGGGGAGCTGTTTTTT,CASRRTLAGDHTGELFF
TRBV5-1,TRBD1,many,TRBJ1-2,TGCGCCAGCCGCCTGACAGGGTCGGGGCATGGCTACACCTTC,CASRLTGSGHGYTF
TRBV5-1,NA,many,TRBJ1-1,TGCGCCAGCAGCTTGGGACAGAAGAACACTGAAGCTTTCTTT,CASSLGQKNTEAFF
TRBV5-1,NA,many,TRBJ2-7,TGCGCCAGCAGCGCCTCGGCGGTCTCCTACGAGCAGTACTTC,CASSASAVSYEQYF
TRBV11-2,NA,many,TRBJ1-1,TGTGCCAGCAGCTTAGCTGGGGCCCTTTTGGCTTTCTTT,CASSLAGALLAFF
TRBV24-1,NA,many,TRBJ1-1,TGTGCCACCAGTGATTCGTCAGGTCTGAACACTGAAGCTTTCTTT,CATSDSSGLNTEAFF
TRBV4-1,NA,many,TRBJ1-4,TGCGCCAGCAGCCAAGATGCGGAGGGGGAGACCGAAAAACTGTTTTTT,CASSQDAEGETEKLFF
TRBV7-7,TRBD2,many,TRBJ2-1,TGTGCCAGCAGCTCAATCGCTAGCGGGGGGGCGGTCAATGAGCAGTTCTTC,CASSSIASGGAVNEQFF
TRBV20-1,NA,many,TRBJ1-1,TGCAGTGCTCAGCGGGGTCGGGGCACTGAAGCTTTCTTT,CSAQRGRGTEAFF
TRBV20-1,NA,many,TRBJ1-1,TGCAGTGCTAGAGATGGAGGGAACAGGAGGACTGAAGCTTTCTTT,CSARDGGNRRTEAFF
TRBV18,TRBD2,few,TRBJ2-5,TGTGCCAGCTCACTGGGACTAGCGGGTTCCCAAGAGACCCAGTACTTC,CASSLGLAGSQETQYF
TRBV5-1,NA,many,TRBJ1-1,TGCGCCAGCAGCTTGGCCCTAGGGACTGAAGCTTTCTTT,CASSLALGTEAFF
TRBV20-1,NA,many,TRBJ1-5,TGCAGTGCCCGGTTCGGCGTTGAATTTAATAGCAATCAGCCCCAGCATTTT,CSARFGVEFNSNQPQHF
TRBV6-1,TRBD1,many,TRBJ1-4,TGTGCCAGCAGTGAAGAAGGAGGGGGCGAAAAACTGTTTTTT,CASSEEGGGEKLFF
TRBV18,NA,NA,TRBJ2-5,TGTGCCAGCTCACCTTTGGACCGGACGGATGGGGAGACCCAGTACTTC,CASSPLDRTDGETQYF
TRBV4-1,TRBD1,many,TRBJ2-7,TGCGCCAGCAGCCAACGCGCCGGGACAGGGCGCTCCTACGAGCAGTACTTC,CASSQRAGTGRSYEQYF
TRBV3-1,TRBD2,many,TRBJ2-1,TGTGCCAGCAGCCCCGCAACTAGCGGGGTTTACAATGAGCAGTTCTTC,CASSPATSGVYNEQFF
TRBV7-2,NA,many,TRBJ2-1,TGTGCCAGCAGCCCCAGGGCGAGCTCCAATGAGCAGTTCTTC,CASSPRASSNEQFF
TRBV30,TRBD1,many,TRBJ2-3,TGTGCCTGGGTTAAAGGGACAGGGTTGGATACGCAGTATTTT,CAWVKGTGLDTQYF
TRBV28,TRBD2,many,TRBJ2-3,TGTGCCAGCAGTTCCGCGAGACTAGCGGGGACAGATACGCAGTATTTT,CASSSARLAGTDTQYF
TRBV29-1,NA,many,TRBJ2-3,TGCAGCGTTGAAGATCTTTCGCCAGACACAGATACGCAGTATTTT,CSVEDLSPDTDTQYF
TRBV6-2/TRBV6-3,TRBD1,many,TRBJ1-1,TGTGCCAGCAGCAGGGGGACAGCGAACACTGAAGCTTTCTTT,CASSRGTANTEAFF
TRBV5-1,NA,many,TRBJ1-1,TGCGCCAGCAGCTCCCCGGGGAAGATGGAAACTGAAGCTTTCTTT,CASSSPGKMETEAFF
TRBV7-2,NA,many,TRBJ2-1,TGTGCCAGCAGCTTAGACGGAGCGGGAAGGGGGAATGAGCAGTTCTTC,CASSLDGAGRGNEQFF
TRBV20-1,NA,many,TRBJ1-1,TGCAGTGCTAGACCCGACGGACAGCGGATGAACACTGAAGCTTTCTTT,CSARPDGQRMNTEAFF